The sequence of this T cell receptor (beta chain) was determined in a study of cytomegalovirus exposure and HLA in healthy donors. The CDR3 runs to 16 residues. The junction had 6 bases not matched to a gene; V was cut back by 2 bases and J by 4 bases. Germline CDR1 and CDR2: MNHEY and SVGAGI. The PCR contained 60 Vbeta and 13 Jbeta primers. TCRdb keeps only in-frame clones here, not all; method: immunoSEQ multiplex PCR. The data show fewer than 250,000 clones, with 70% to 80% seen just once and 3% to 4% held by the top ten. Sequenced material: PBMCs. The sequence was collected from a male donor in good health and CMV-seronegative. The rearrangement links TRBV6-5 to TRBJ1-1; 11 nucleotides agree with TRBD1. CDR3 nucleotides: TGTGCCAGCAGTTACGGGTTGGGACAGGGGGGCACTGAAGCTTTCTTT. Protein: CASSYGLGQGGTEAFF.